This TCR beta chain was documented in a study of T cell repertoires in cytomegalovirus infection. Germline CDR1 is SGHTA and CDR2 is FQGNSA. There are 12 residues in the CDR3. V was clipped by 2 bases and J by 4 bases, with 6 bases between them. This clonotype was observed at least ten times. Its matching antigen is unknown. TCRdb re-called the reads with MiXCR, one entry per CDR3 protein. Among fewer than 650,000 distinct CDR3 sequences, 40% were seen once, and the ten largest hold 48%. This TCR derives from a human donor in good health (CMV status not recorded). Some clones in this sample may be carry-over from other donors' samples. Sequenced material: cultured PBMCs, taken from culture after CMV antigen stimulation. This rearrangement joins TRBV7-2 to TRBJ2-7; the D is unclear. DNA of the CDR3: TGTGCCAGCAGCTTATTACGTTACGAGCAGTACTTC. Encoded protein: CASSLLRYEQYF.